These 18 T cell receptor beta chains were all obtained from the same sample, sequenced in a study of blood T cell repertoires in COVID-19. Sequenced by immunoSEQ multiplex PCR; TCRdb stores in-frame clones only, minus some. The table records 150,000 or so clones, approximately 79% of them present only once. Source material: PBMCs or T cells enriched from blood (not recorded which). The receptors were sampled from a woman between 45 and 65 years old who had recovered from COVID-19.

CDR3 amino acids: CSVVPAGFYGYTF. CDR3 DNA sequence: TGCAGCGTTGTCCCCGCAGGCTTTTATGGCTACACCTTC. V usage is TRBV29-1 and J usage is TRBJ1-2; no firm D call. Trimming pared 4 bases from V and 5 bases from J, leaving 14 bases between. The germline V gene encodes CDR1 SQVTM and CDR2 ANQGSEA. There are 13 residues in the CDR3.

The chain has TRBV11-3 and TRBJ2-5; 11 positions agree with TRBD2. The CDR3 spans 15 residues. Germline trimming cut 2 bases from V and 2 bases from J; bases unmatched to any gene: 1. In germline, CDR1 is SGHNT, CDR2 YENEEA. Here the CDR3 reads CASSLWTSGQETQYF. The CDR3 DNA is TGTGCCAGCAGCTTATGGACTAGCGGGCAAGAGACCCAGTACTTC.

The CDR3 reads CASSEGRFYEQYF. CDR3 in DNA: TGTGCCAGCAGTGAAGGCCGGTTCTACGAGCAGTACTTC. V usage is TRBV6-1 and J usage is TRBJ2-7; no clear D gene. The CDR3 length is 13 residues. V lost 1 base, J lost 3 bases, and 7 bases lay in between. Germline CDR1 MNHNS, CDR2 SASEGT.

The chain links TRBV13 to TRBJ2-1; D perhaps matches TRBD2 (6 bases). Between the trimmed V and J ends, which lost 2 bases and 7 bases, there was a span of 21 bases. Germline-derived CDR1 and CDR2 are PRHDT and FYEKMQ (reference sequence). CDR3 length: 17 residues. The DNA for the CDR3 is TGTGCCAGCAGCTTAACGCTTTGGCGGGAAGGAGGTAATGAGCAGTTCTTC. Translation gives CASSLTLWREGGNEQFF.

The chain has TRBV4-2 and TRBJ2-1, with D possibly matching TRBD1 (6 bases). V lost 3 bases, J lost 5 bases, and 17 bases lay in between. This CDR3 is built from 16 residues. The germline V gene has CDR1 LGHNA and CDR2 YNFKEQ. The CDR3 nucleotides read TGTGCCAGCAGCCAGGACTGGGGACAACACGACAATGAGCAGTTCTTC. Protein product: CASSQDWGQHDNEQFF.

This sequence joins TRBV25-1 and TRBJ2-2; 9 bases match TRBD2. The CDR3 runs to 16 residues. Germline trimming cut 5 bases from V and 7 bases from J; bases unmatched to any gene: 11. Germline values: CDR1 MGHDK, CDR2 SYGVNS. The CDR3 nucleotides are TGTGCCAGCAGTAGCCTAGCGGGATTGTACAGCGGGGAGCTGTTTTTT. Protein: CASSSLAGLYSGELFF.

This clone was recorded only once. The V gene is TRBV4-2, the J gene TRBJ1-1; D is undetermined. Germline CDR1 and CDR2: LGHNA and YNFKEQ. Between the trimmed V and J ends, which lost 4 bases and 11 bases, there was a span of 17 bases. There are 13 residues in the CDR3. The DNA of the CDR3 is TGTGCCAGCAGCCCCCGAGACGGGGTGCGGGCTTTCTTT. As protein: CASSPRDGVRAFF.

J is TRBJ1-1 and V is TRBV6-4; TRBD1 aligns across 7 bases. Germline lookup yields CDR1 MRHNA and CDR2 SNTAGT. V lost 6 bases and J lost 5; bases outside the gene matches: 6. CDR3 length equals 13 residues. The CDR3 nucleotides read TGTGCCAGCAGGGGGACAGAGGGTACTGAAGCTTTCTTT. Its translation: CASRGTEGTEAFF.

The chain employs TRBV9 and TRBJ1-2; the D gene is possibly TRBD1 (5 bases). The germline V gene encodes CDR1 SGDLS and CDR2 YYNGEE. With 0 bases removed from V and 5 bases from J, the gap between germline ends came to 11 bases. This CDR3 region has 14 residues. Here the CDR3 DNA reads TGTGCCAGCAGCGTAGGACAGAAACCATATGGCTACACCTTC. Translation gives CASSVGQKPYGYTF.

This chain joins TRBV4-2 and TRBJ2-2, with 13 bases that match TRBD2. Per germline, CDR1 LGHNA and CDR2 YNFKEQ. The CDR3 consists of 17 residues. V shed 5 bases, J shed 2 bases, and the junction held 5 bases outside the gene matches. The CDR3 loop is CASSTRTSGSNTGELFF. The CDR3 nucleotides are TGTGCCAGCAGCACCCGGACTAGCGGGAGTAACACCGGGGAGCTGTTTTTT.

The CDR3 here is CASSLGGPGTDTQYF. DNA for the CDR3: TGTGCCAGCAGCTTGGGGGGGCCGGGCACAGATACGCAGTATTTT. This chain links TRBV5-4 with TRBJ2-3; TRBD1 might be the D (6 bases). The CDR3 is 15 residues long. The V end was cut by 0 bases, the J end by 1 base, with 9 bases between. Germline V gene data show CDR1 as SGHNT and CDR2 as YYREEE (reference sequence).

CDR3 in DNA: TGTGCCAGCAGCCAAGGAATAGAGGACGAGCAGTACTTC. Its protein product is CASSQGIEDEQYF. This chain uses TRBV4-2 with TRBJ2-7; unclear D gene. The CDR3 covers 13 residues. Germline assignment: CDR1 LGHNA and CDR2 YNFKEQ. V was pared by 1 base and J by 5 bases, with 9 bases between.

The DNA for the CDR3 is TGCGCCAGCAGCTCGGGGGGGGTGAGCAATCAGCCCCAGCATTTT. This gives the protein CASSSGGVSNQPQHF. This chain uses TRBV4-1 with TRBJ1-5, with D tentatively TRBD1 (5 bases). The CDR3 runs to 15 residues. Trimming removed 5 bases from V and 1 base from J, with 12 bases in between. Looked up from germline, CDR1 is MGHRA and CDR2 is YSYEKL.

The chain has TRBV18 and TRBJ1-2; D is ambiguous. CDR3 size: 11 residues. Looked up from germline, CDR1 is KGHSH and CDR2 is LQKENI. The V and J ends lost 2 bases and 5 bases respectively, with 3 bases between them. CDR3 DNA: TGTGCCAGCTCACCAGAGTATGGCTACACCTTC. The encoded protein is CASSPEYGYTF.

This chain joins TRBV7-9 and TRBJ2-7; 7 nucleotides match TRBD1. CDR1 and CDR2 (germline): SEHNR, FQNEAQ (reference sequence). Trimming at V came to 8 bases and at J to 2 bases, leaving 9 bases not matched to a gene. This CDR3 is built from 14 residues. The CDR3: CASRGTAETYEQYF. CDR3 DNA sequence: TGTGCCAGCCGAGGGACAGCCGAAACCTACGAGCAGTACTTC.

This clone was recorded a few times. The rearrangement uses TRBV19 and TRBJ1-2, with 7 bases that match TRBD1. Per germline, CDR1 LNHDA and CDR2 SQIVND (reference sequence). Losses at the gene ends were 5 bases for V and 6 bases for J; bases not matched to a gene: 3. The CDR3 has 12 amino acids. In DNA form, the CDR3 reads TGTGCCAGTAGTTTGGGGACAGATGGCTACACCTTC. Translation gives CASSLGTDGYTF.

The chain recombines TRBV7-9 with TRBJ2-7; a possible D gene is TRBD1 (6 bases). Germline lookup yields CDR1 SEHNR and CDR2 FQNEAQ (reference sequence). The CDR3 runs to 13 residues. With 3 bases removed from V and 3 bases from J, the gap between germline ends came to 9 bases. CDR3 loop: CASSFTGNYEQYF. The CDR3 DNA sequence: TGTGCCAGCAGCTTTACAGGGAACTACGAGCAGTACTTC. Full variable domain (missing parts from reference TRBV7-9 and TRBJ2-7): DTGVSQNPRHKITKRGQNVTFRCDPISEHNRLYWYRQTLGQGPEFLTYFQNEAQLEKSRLLSDRFSAERPKGSFSTLEIQRTEQGDSAMYLCASSFTGNYEQYFGPGTRLTVT.

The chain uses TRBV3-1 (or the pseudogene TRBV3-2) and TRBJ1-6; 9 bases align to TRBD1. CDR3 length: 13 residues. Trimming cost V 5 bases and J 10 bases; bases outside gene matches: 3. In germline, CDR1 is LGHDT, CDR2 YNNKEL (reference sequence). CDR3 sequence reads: CASSGTGRSPLHF. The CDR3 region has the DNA TGTGCCAGCAGCGGGACAGGGCGATCACCCCTCCACTTT.